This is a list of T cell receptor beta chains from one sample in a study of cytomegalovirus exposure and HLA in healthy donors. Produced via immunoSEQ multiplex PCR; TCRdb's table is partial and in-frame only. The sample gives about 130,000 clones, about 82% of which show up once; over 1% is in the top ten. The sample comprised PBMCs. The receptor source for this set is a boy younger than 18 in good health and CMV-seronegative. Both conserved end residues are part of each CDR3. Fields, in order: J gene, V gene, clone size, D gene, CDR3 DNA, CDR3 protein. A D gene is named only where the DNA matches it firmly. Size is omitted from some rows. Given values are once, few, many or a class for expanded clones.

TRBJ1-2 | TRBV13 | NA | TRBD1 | TGTGCCAGCAGCTTGGGACAGGGGGTGAGCTATGGCTACACCTTC | CASSLGQGVSYGYTF
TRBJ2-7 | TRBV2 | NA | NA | TGTGCCAGCAGGATGCAAAACGGGAACGTCCACGAGCAGTACTTC | CASRMQNGNVHEQYF
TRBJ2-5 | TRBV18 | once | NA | TGTGCCAGCTCACGGGACACCCAAGAGACCCAGTACTTC | CASSRDTQETQYF
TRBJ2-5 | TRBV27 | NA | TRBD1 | TGTGCCAGCAGTTCGCAACAGGGGGCCGTCGAGACCCAGTACTTC | CASSSQQGAVETQYF
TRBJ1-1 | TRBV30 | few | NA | TGTGCCTGGACCCTAGTTCACACTGAAGCTTTCTTT | CAWTLVHTEAFF
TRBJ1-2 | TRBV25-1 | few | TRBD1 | TGTGCCAGCAGGGGACAGGGGGCGGGCGGCTACACCTTC | CASRGQGAGGYTF
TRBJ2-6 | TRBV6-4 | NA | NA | TGTGCCAGCAGTGACGAGCCGGGCTCTGGGGCCAACGTCCTGACTTTC | CASSDEPGSGANVLTF
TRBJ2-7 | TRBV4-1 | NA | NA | TGCGCCAGCAGCCAACCAGGACTCAGCTACGAGCAGTACTTC | CASSQPGLSYEQYF
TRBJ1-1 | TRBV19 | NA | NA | TGTGCCAGTAGTATAGGGACACCGAACACTGAAGCTTTCTTT | CASSIGTPNTEAFF
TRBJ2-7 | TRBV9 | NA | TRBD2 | TGTGCCAGCAGCGTAGCTACGGGGGGCTACGAGCAGTACTTC | CASSVATGGYEQYF
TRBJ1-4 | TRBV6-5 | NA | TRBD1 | TGTGCCAGCAGGGAGACAGGGGCGGATGAAAAACTGTTTTTT | CASRETGADEKLFF
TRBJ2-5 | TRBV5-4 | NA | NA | TGTGCCAGCAGCGTCCCCGGGAGCCAAGAGACCCAGTACTTC | CASSVPGSQETQYF
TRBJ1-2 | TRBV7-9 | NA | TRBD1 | TGTGCCAGCAGCTTAGCGGTCCAGGGGGATGGCTACACCTTC | CASSLAVQGDGYTF
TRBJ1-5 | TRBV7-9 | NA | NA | TGTGCCAGCAGCAGCGTGACAGACCTTAATCAGCCCCAGCATTTT | CASSSVTDLNQPQHF
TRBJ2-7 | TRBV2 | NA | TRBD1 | TGTGCCAGCAGTGATGCCCCCTCGACAGGGGGCATCCCCTACGAGCAGTACTTC | CASSDAPSTGGIPYEQYF
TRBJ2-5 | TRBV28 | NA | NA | TGTGCCAGCAGGCGACAGGGACTCCAAGAGACCCAGTACTTC | CASRRQGLQETQYF
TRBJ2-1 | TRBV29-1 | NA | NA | TGCAGCTCCTCAGTAGAGGAGTTCTCCTACAATGAGCAGTTCTTC | CSSSVEEFSYNEQFF
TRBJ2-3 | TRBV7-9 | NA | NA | TGTGCCAGCAGCTTAGCGCGCGGCGGAGGGGCAGATACGCAGTATTTT | CASSLARGGGADTQYF
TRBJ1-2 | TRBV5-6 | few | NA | TGTGCCAGCAGCTTGAGACAGGAGATCGGCTACACCTTC | CASSLRQEIGYTF
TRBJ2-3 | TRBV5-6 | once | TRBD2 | TGTGCCAGCAGCCTATGGTTAGCGGGAGGTGGGAATACGCAGTATTTT | CASSLWLAGGGNTQYF
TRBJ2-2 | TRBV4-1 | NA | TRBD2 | TGCGCCAGCAGCTTACTAGCGGGAGGCCCAAACACCGGGGAGCTGTTTTTT | CASSLLAGGPNTGELFF
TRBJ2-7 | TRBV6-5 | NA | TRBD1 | TGTGCCAGCAGTTCCGACGGACAGGGGTTCGACGAGCAGTACTTC | CASSSDGQGFDEQYF
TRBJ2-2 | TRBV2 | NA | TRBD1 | TGTGCCAGCAGGGATACAGGGGGCACGTATCCCGGGGAGCTGTTTTTT | CASRDTGGTYPGELFF
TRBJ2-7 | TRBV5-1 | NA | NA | TGCGCCAGCAGCCTATACTACGAGCAGTACTTC | CASSLYYEQYF
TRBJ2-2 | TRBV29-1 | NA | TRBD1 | TGCAGCGTCCTAACAGGGGGCACCTGCGGGCTGTTTTTT | CSVLTGGTCGLFF
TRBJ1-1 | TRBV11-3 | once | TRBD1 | TGTGCCAGCAGCTCCCGGACAGGGATAGTTGAAGCTTTCTTT | CASSSRTGIVEAFF
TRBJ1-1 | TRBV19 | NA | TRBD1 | TGTGCCAGTAGTATACTACAGGGGGGCACTGAAGCTTTCTTT | CASSILQGGTEAFF
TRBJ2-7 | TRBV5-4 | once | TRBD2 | TGTGCCAGCAGCTTATATCGGGAGGTGAGGGAGCAGTACTTC | CASSLYREVREQYF
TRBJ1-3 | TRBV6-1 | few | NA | TGTGCCAGCAGGCCCACTAGCAGCTCTGGAAACACCATATATTTT | CASRPTSSSGNTIYF
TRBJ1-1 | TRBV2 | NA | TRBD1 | TGTGCCAGCAGCGGGACAGGGGGCGCCCAAGCTTTCTTT | CASSGTGGAQAFF
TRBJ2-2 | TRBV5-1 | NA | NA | TGCGCCAGCAGCTTCGGCAGGGGGGTTGCCGGGGAGCTGTTTTTT | CASSFGRGVAGELFF
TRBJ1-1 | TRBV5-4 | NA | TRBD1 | TGTGCCAGCAGCCGGGACAGGGAGGACACTGAAGCTTTCTTT | CASSRDREDTEAFF